These T cell receptor beta chains were read from a single sample in a study of OX40 agonist ivuxolimab in advanced cancers. TCRdb's copy holds only in-frame clones and misses some; the assay was immunoSEQ multiplex PCR. The table records over 55,000 clones, about 81% of them present only once. The source was CD4+ or CD8+ T cells sorted from blood, collected in a trial of the OX40 agonist ivuxolimab. The receptor set was obtained from an adult with an advanced solid tumor such as melanoma, head and neck, liver or kidney cancer. CDR3s include the opening cysteine and the closing phenylalanine or tryptophan. D genes are given only for firm matches. Where a row states a size, it is once, few, many or the class of an expanded clone; other rows omit it.

size,J,V,D,DNA,CDR3
-,TRBJ2-1,TRBV5-4,-,TGTGCCAGCAGCTCCAGCAGCACCTACAATGAGCAGTTCTTC,CASSSSSTYNEQFF
-,TRBJ2-1,TRBV30,-,TGTGCCTGGAGTGGGCTCGGCAATGAGCAGTTCTTC,CAWSGLGNEQFF
-,TRBJ2-3,TRBV5-1,-,TGCGCCAGCAGCCCACTTAAGGGTTCCGATACGCAGTATTTT,CASSPLKGSDTQYF
-,TRBJ1-2,TRBV4-1,-,TGCGCCAGCAGCCAAACGGCCCAATTCGAGTCTGGCTACACCTTC,CASSQTAQFESGYTF
-,TRBJ2-7,TRBV5-6,-,TGTGCCAGCAGCTTAAGAGGATCCTACAACGAGCAGTACTTC,CASSLRGSYNEQYF
-,TRBJ2-7,TRBV29-1,TRBD1,TGCAGCGTATACAGGGGAAACAACGAGCAGTACTTC,CSVYRGNNEQYF
-,TRBJ2-1,TRBV6-6,TRBD1,TGTGCCAGCAGTTACCAGGGGGAACCCTACAATGAGCAGTTCTTC,CASSYQGEPYNEQFF
-,TRBJ2-1,TRBV5-4,-,TGTGCCAGCAGCTTCGGCATGGTACGCTACAATGAGCAGTTCTTC,CASSFGMVRYNEQFF
-,TRBJ2-7,TRBV6-6,TRBD2,TGTGCCAGCAGTTACTCCCAGCGGGGCTCCTACGAGCAGTACTTC,CASSYSQRGSYEQYF
-,TRBJ2-7,TRBV5-1,-,TGCGCCAGCAGCTTGGCCGGACCCTCCTACGAGCAGTACTTC,CASSLAGPSYEQYF
-,TRBJ1-5,TRBV2,-,TGTGCCAGCAGTGAATTGGGGGGACATAGCAATCAGCCCCAGCATTTT,CASSELGGHSNQPQHF
-,TRBJ1-4,TRBV4-2,-,TGTGCCAGCAGCTTGGACAGCACTAATGAAAAACTGTTTTTT,CASSLDSTNEKLFF
-,TRBJ2-7,TRBV27,TRBD1,TGTGCCAGCAGCCCACAATCCATGACAGGGCCCTACGAGCAGTACTTC,CASSPQSMTGPYEQYF
-,TRBJ1-2,TRBV5-1,-,TGCGCCAGCAGCTTGTACCCCGGCGGACAGCCCACCGACTATGGCTACACCTTC,CASSLYPGGQPTDYGYTF
once,TRBJ2-7,TRBV19,-,TGTGCCAGTAGGAGTCAGGGGGGGCCATCCTACGAGCAGTACTTC,CASRSQGGPSYEQYF
few,TRBJ1-1,TRBV4-1,-,TGCGCCAGCAGCCAAGGTGCAAGCTCGATGAACACTGAAGCTTTCTTT,CASSQGASSMNTEAFF
-,TRBJ2-7,TRBV30,-,TGTGCCTGGGGTGAATTGAACGAGCAGTACTTC,CAWGELNEQYF
-,TRBJ2-3,TRBV13,TRBD2,TGTGCCAGCAGCAGGAGGACTAGCGGGAGGGCCGGTACAGATACGCAGTATTTT,CASSRRTSGRAGTDTQYF
-,TRBJ2-7,TRBV5-6,-,TGTGCCAGCACCGCCCAAGGGGACGACGAGCAGTACTTC,CASTAQGDDEQYF
once,TRBJ1-2,TRBV11-3,-,TGTGCCAGCAGCCCAGAGCGGGGAACTAACTATGGCTACACCTTC,CASSPERGTNYGYTF
-,TRBJ2-7,TRBV11-1,-,TGTGCCAGCAGCTTCTACGGTAGCTCCTACGAGCAGTACTTC,CASSFYGSSYEQYF
-,TRBJ2-2,TRBV29-1,-,TGCAGCGTTGGAAGCAGGACGAACACCGGGGAGCTGTTTTTT,CSVGSRTNTGELFF
-,TRBJ1-6,TRBV30,-,TGTGCCTGGAGTGTTCCCAATTCACCCCTCCACTTT,CAWSVPNSPLHF
-,TRBJ2-2,TRBV10-1,-,TGCGCCAGCAGTGGGGGTGACAGAGACACCGGGGAGCTGTTTTTT,CASSGGDRDTGELFF
-,TRBJ1-1,TRBV11-2,-,TGTGCCAGCAGCTTGGTAACGGGGGACACTGAAGCTTTCTTT,CASSLVTGDTEAFF
-,TRBJ2-6,TRBV6-6,-,TGTGCCAGCAGTTACTCTGGCTCTGGGGCCAACGTCCTGACTTTC,CASSYSGSGANVLTF
once,TRBJ2-2,TRBV11-2,-,TGTGCCAGCAGCCGCCAAGGGACTTTGAACACCGGGGAGCTGTTTTTT,CASSRQGTLNTGELFF
-,TRBJ2-3,TRBV14,-,TGTGCCAGCAGCCAAGAGTACCAGGATACGCAGTATTTT,CASSQEYQDTQYF
-,TRBJ2-1,TRBV7-3,TRBD2,TGTGCCAGCAGCTTAGATATAGGACTAGGGTTCTATGAGCAGTTCTTC,CASSLDIGLGFYEQFF
-,TRBJ2-2,TRBV7-2,-,TGTGCCAGCAGCTTTCACCAGAGTGGAGGCACCGGGGAGCTGTTTTTT,CASSFHQSGGTGELFF
-,TRBJ1-2,TRBV6-1,-,TGTGCCAGCAGTGAAGGTGGGACGAGTTATGGCTACACCTTC,CASSEGGTSYGYTF
once,TRBJ1-3,TRBV5-1,-,TGCGCCAGCAGCCGAGGAGGCGGCTCTGGAAACACCATATATTTT,CASSRGGGSGNTIYF
few,TRBJ1-5,TRBV19,TRBD1,TGTGCCAGTAGTTCCAGACAGGGGGCTAGCAATCAGCCCCAGCATTTT,CASSSRQGASNQPQHF
few,TRBJ1-3,TRBV2,-,TGTGCCAGCATAGAGTTTTGGGGAAACACCATATATTTT,CASIEFWGNTIYF
once,TRBJ1-6,TRBV9,-,TGTGCCAGCAGGGGCGGGGCCTATAATTCACCCCTCCACTTT,CASRGGAYNSPLHF
-,TRBJ2-7,TRBV21-1,-,TGTGCCAGCAGCCCACGCGGGGCTCCAACCTACGAGCAGTACTTC,CASSPRGAPTYEQYF
-,TRBJ1-6,TRBV7-9,TRBD1,TGTGCCGGGGACAGGGGCTATAATTCACCCCTCCACTTT,CAGDRGYNSPLHF
few,TRBJ2-2,TRBV7-9,TRBD1,TGTGCCAGCAGCTTAGCCCCCGGGACAGCGAACACCGGGGAGCTGTTTTTT,CASSLAPGTANTGELFF
-,TRBJ2-1,TRBV30,-,TGTGCCTGGAGTCCCGACAAGTACAATGAGCAGTTCTTC,CAWSPDKYNEQFF
-,TRBJ1-2,TRBV13,TRBD1,TGTGCCAGCAGCACGGGGACAGGACTCTATGGCTACACCTTC,CASSTGTGLYGYTF
-,TRBJ2-4,TRBV9,-,TGTGCCAGCAGCCCGTTGGCAGGGGCCAAAAACATTCAGTACTTC,CASSPLAGAKNIQYF
-,TRBJ2-3,TRBV5-1,-,TGCGCCAGCAGCTTGGAGAGGGAAGATACGCAGTATTTT,CASSLEREDTQYF
few,TRBJ1-6,TRBV27,-,TGTGCCAGCCAGAGCTCCTATAATTCACCCCTCCACTTT,CASQSSYNSPLHF
-,TRBJ1-1,TRBV5-1,-,TGCGCCAGCAGCTTTAAGGGGGACACTGAAGCTTTCTTT,CASSFKGDTEAFF
few,TRBJ1-2,TRBV7-6,-,TGTGCCAGCAGCCCCACCGACAGACCCTATGGCTACACCTTC,CASSPTDRPYGYTF
-,TRBJ1-5,TRBV19,-,TGTGCCAGTAGTGCAGGGGTAAGATCGCCCCAGCATTTT,CASSAGVRSPQHF
few,TRBJ1-2,TRBV11-1,-,TGTGCCAGCAGCTTAGGGCAGGGAGTCGGCTACACCTTC,CASSLGQGVGYTF
-,TRBJ2-7,TRBV19,TRBD1,TGTGCCAGTAGTACACAGGGGGACTACGAGCAGTACTTC,CASSTQGDYEQYF
-,TRBJ1-5,TRBV6-5,-,TGTGCCAGCAGGGCGGCTCAATCATCGCCCCAGCATTTT,CASRAAQSSPQHF
-,TRBJ2-3,TRBV7-6,TRBD1,TGTGCCAGCAGACTGGGACAGGGTAAGGGAGATACGCAGTATTTT,CASRLGQGKGDTQYF
-,TRBJ1-5,TRBV10-2,-,TGCGCCAGCAGGGACTTTGATCAGCCCCAGCATTTT,CASRDFDQPQHF
-,TRBJ2-3,TRBV29-1,TRBD2,TGCAGCGTTGCCCTAGCGGGAGGGCCCGGAGATACGCAGTATTTT,CSVALAGGPGDTQYF